This note documents a single T cell receptor (beta chain) sequence. It lacks a known antigen. Base qualities are not provided; no much larger clone lies one nucleotide away. Explained via the paper, the time point label denotes: baseline before first vaccination. The vaccinee samples were drawn from two UK trials, COV001 and COV002, one of which was a single-blind randomized controlled phase 2/3 trial testing AZD1222 (ChAdOx1 nCoV-19) in healthy adults. For TCRbeta chain sequencing, PBMC samples were collected from trial participants at day 0 and at day 28 after the second dose. This sample stems from a study of T cell responses to AZD1222 COVID-19 vaccine (dated by TCRdb to the early 2020s). Context from the whole study: Because spike-specific TCR depth and breadth did not differ between the two schedules, AZD1222 recipients who got a second dose at roughly 4 weeks were pooled with those who got a second dose at roughly 12 weeks. TCR sequencing covered fewer than 250 trial participants: 207 given two doses of AZD1222 and 26 given two doses of MenACWY control vaccine. Trial participants were enrolled by age into 18-55, 56-69 and 70-plus year subgroups, with about 150, 27 and 61 TCR-sequenced participants respectively. What the authors observed across the whole study: Most participants were white British and females outnumbered males, and the authors suggested that clonal diversity may have been underestimated. After two AZD1222 doses, both the breadth and the depth of spike-specific TCRs were significantly higher than at day 0 and than in MenACWY recipients. Because no day 14 peak-response samples were available, repertoires were characterized only after the peak T cell response. Conclusions about previously exposed vaccinees are limited because only six or seven AZD1222 recipients were SARS-CoV-2 seropositive at baseline. Reportedly, close to half of the unique spike-specific TCRs recognized epitopes lying outside the regions that are mutated in the B.1.351 and B.1.1.7 variants. The 56-69-year group was small, and its depth increase did not reach significance, likely because of low power. The whole spike protein was spanned by vaccine-associated CD4 TCRs, and dominant responses were seen in regions 160-218 and 743-854.

The CDR3 regions of human TCRbeta chains were analyzed by immunosequencing. In the authors' own workflow: Repertoire TCRs were matched against a reference library of SARS-CoV-2-specific TCRs generated with the MIRA antigen-specificity platform. Breadth was defined as the fraction of unique TCRs that were SARS-CoV-2-associated. Depth was defined as the fraction of total T cells that were SARS-CoV-2-associated. Using the MIRA data, each spike-specific TCR was assigned both to the spike region to which the TCR was reactive and to a CD4 or CD8 class. Log10-transformed breadth and depth values were compared by one-way ANOVA with Sidak's multiple comparisons tests. Entries here come from immuneACCESS through TCRdb and include only in-frame sequences with V and J called. Some clones fail to appear in such tables; in the studies checked, an unresolved V gene covers under half of the shortfall, and the cause of the remainder is unknown. V and J calls and clone size are those listed in that table; D and trimming were worked out from the DNA. Counted in this sample were 140,000 to 150,000 clones; more than 90% of them appeared once. The top ten constitute around 1.7% of the sample.

The germline ends are 16 bases apart after V is trimmed by 4 bases and J by 7 bases. The CDR3, from cysteine to phenylalanine, totals 14 residues. The retained sequence is limited to the CDR3, 42 bases, with the frame set at the first base. The germline V gene encodes CDR1 SGHAT and CDR2 FQNNGV. This receptor was obtained from an adult in good health. Sequenced material: peripheral blood, taken on day 0 of AZD1222 vaccination. The chain couples TRBV11-2 to TRBJ1-2; a confident D gene designation cannot be given. The CDR3 region: CASSSGVGAFGYTF. The sequenced DNA: TGTGCCAGCAGCTCCGGAGTCGGTGCCTTTGGCTACACCTTC. The entire variable domain, with the stretches around the CDR3 drawn from the reference TRBV11-2 and TRBJ1-2 proteins, is EAGVAQSPRYKIIEKRQSVAFWCNPISGHATLYWYQQILGQGPKLLIQFQNNGVVDDSQLPKDRFSAERLKGVDSTLKIQPAKLEDSAVYLCASSSGVGAFGYTFGSGTRLTVV.